This section outlines one T cell receptor (beta chain) sequence together with its context. No antigen is known for it. The CDR3 runs 12 residues. Germline loops: CDR1 SGHTS, CDR2 YDEGEE. Trimming left V 2 bases short and J 4 bases short, with 4 bases between. This record comes from a study of shared clonotypes between healthy human individuals. Study-wide results and limits: Sequencing depth was expected to affect clonotype sharing among donors.

Sorted-subset replicate PCR reactions were performed with roughly 200 ng DNA, corresponding to roughly 27,000 T cell genomes. Produced via immunoSEQ multiplex PCR; TCRdb's table is partial and in-frame only. The profile shows around 700,000 clones, about two thirds of them singletons. The sample consisted of memory CD4+ T cells sorted from blood. Described subset: CD45RA-negative fraction. This rearrangement joins TRBV5-8 to TRBJ1-3, with D hard to call. This sequence was found in a woman in her 30s in good health. The CDR3 sequence: CASSFGGNTIYF. CDR3 nucleotide sequence: TGTGCCAGCAGCTTTGGAGGAAACACCATATATTTT.